Listed below are T cell receptor beta chains from one sample, sequenced in a study of identical twins. TCRdb redid the calling of the 5' RACE reads with MiXCR, one entry per CDR3 protein. The sample has 1.5 million to 2 million distinct CDR3 sequences, about 30% seen once. Sequencing was carried out using cord blood. The receptors shown here come from a newborn girl in good health. Each CDR3 is given with its conserved first and last residue. Fields, in order: D gene, J gene, clone size, V gene, CDR3 protein. D genes are given only for firm matches. Rows give clone size only sometimes, using once, few, many, or a class for an expanded clone.

- | TRBJ1-5 | - | TRBV6-2/TRBV6-3 | CASRPLRDSNQPQHF
- | TRBJ2-1 | few | TRBV6-5 | CASSYYGTSYNEQFF
- | TRBJ1-1 | - | TRBV29-1 | CSVEQGIGEAFF
- | TRBJ2-1 | - | TRBV25-1 | CASSELRRGMQFF
- | TRBJ1-4 | - | TRBV3-1 | CASSQVRGEKEKLFF
- | TRBJ1-5 | - | TRBV27 | CASSLWAASPYSNQPQHF
- | TRBJ2-7 | few | TRBV21-1 | CASSNVGRASYEQYF
- | TRBJ2-7 | many | TRBV10-3 | CAIRDNTYEQYF
TRBD2 | TRBJ2-3 | few | TRBV4-1 | CASSQEWRGKADTQYF
TRBD1 | TRBJ1-1 | - | TRBV11-2 | CASSSIKGARNTEAFF
- | TRBJ1-6 | few | TRBV20-1 | CSASGPNNSPLHF
TRBD2 | TRBJ2-1 | - | TRBV4-1 | CASSQGGTSDYNEQFF